These 10 T cell receptor beta chains originate from one sample sequenced in a study of T cell changes during pregnancy in multiple sclerosis. The table came from immunoSEQ multiplex PCR; TCRdb's copy has only in-frame clones and leaves some out. The data hold roughly 80,000 clones, with about 93% observed a single time. This specimen consisted of peripheral blood, obtained in the first trimester of pregnancy. Every receptor here comes from a female donor with multiple sclerosis, enrolled in a pregnancy study.

The rearrangement links TRBV27 to TRBJ1-1; 12 bases are shared with TRBD1. The junction had 7 bases not matched to a gene; V was cut back by 7 bases and J by 4 bases. The CDR3 length is 15 residues. The germline V gene encodes CDR1 MNHEY and CDR2 SMNVEV (reference sequence). CDR3 bases: TGTGCCAGCATCGGGACAGGGGGCGTAGGCACTGAAGCTTTCTTT. The encoded protein is CASIGTGGVGTEAFF.

The V and J genes are TRBV4-2 and TRBJ2-5, with TRBD2 as a possible D gene (6 bases). This CDR3 spans 15 amino acids. With 0 bases removed from V and 8 bases from J, the gap between germline ends came to 16 bases. CDR1 LGHNA and CDR2 YNFKEQ come from the germline V gene. CDR3 sequence reads: CASSQDRRGSLTQYF. CDR3 in DNA: TGTGCCAGCAGCCAAGACCGCCGGGGGTCCTTAACCCAGTACTTC.

CDR3 coding DNA: TGTGCCAGCTCACCATGGGGGGGTCTTCCGTACGAGCAGTACTTC. Protein product: CASSPWGGLPYEQYF. The chain links TRBV18 to TRBJ2-7; 7 bases line up with TRBD2. CDR3 length equals 15 residues. CDR1 KGHSH and CDR2 LQKENI come from the germline V gene. V shed 2 bases, J shed 4 bases, and the junction held 8 bases outside the gene matches.

This clone was counted between two and nine times. The rearrangement uses TRBV7-9 and TRBJ1-2, with D perhaps matching TRBD1 (6 bases). CDR1 SEHNR and CDR2 FQNEAQ come from the germline V gene (reference sequence). The CDR3 is made up of 14 amino acids. Trimming removed 3 bases at V and 6 bases at J, with 14 bases between. In DNA form, the CDR3 reads TGTGCCAGCAGCTTCCTCGGACAGTTCCATGGCTACACCTTC. It codes for CASSFLGQFHGYTF.

This clone was found once. In DNA, the CDR3 is TGTGCCAGCAGCCAAGGAGGCGGAAACACCATATATTTT. Amino acids: CASSQGGGNTIYF. This chain uses TRBV7-9 with TRBJ1-3; D is uncertain. The V end lost 5 bases, the J end lost 4 bases, and 9 bases lay between the germline ends. The CDR3 covers 13 residues. Per germline, CDR1 SEHNR and CDR2 FQNEAQ (reference sequence). The variable domain in full, with the rest retrieved from reference TRBV7-9 and TRBJ1-3, is DTGVSQNPRHKITKRGQNVTFRCDPISEHNRLYWYRQTLGQGPEFLTYFQNEAQLEKSRLLSDRFSAERPKGSFSTLEIQRTEQGDSAMYLCASSQGGGNTIYFGEGSWLTVV.

The V and J genes are TRBV9 and TRBJ2-7; D perhaps matches TRBD2 (6 bases). This CDR3 is built from 15 residues. CDR1 is SGDLS, CDR2 YYNGEE, per germline. Trimming left V 2 bases short and J 0 bases short, with 12 bases between. The CDR3 reads CASSVGGTPSYEQYF. Here the CDR3 DNA reads TGTGCCAGCAGCGTCGGCGGGACGCCCTCCTACGAGCAGTACTTC.

This sequence joins TRBV30 and TRBJ2-4; D gene ambiguous. Looked up from germline, CDR1 is GTSNPN and CDR2 is SVGIG (reference sequence). CDR3 size: 14 residues. Trimming removed 0 bases from V and 6 bases from J, with 12 bases in between. Written as DNA, the CDR3 is TGTGCCTGGAGTGTCCCTTCAGGTACAAACATTCAGTACTTC. Translating gives CAWSVPSGTNIQYF.

The chain has TRBV12-5 and TRBJ1-1; the match to TRBD1 covers 7 bases. V dropped 5 bases and J dropped 0; count of bases not matched to a gene: 9. This CDR3 has 16 amino acids. CDR1 is LGHNT, CDR2 FRNRAP, per germline. CDR3 sequence (DNA): TGTGCTAGTGGTCCGCCCTCGACAGGGATGAACACTGAAGCTTTCTTT. This encodes CASGPPSTGMNTEAFF.

The genes are TRBV28 and TRBJ1-5; D may be TRBD1 (5 bases). In germline, CDR1 is MDHEN, CDR2 SYDVKM. The V end lost 7 bases, the J end lost 10 bases, and 17 bases lay between the germline ends. The CDR3 is 13 residues long. In DNA form, the CDR3 reads TGTGCCAGCACCCTGGGGGGGTTGATACCCCAGCATTTT. It yields the protein CASTLGGLIPQHF. The variable domain in full, completed from reference TRBV28 and TRBJ1-5, reads DVKVTQSSRYLVKRTGEKVFLECVQDMDHENMFWYRQDPGLGLRLIYFSYDVKMKEKGDIPEGYSVSREKKERFSLILESASTNQTSMYLCASTLGGLIPQHFGDGTRLSIL.

V is TRBV7-3 and J is TRBJ2-5; D might be TRBD1 (8 bases). The CDR3 extends over 14 amino acids. Trimming stripped 5 bases from V and 5 bases from J, with 15 bases between. Germline V CDR1 and CDR2: SGHTA, FQGTGA. The CDR3 DNA follows: TGTGCCAGCAGCCCACAGGGGGGGGTGGAGACCCAGTACTTC. It specifies CASSPQGGVETQYF.